Shown below are 2 T cell receptor beta chains from a single sample sequenced in a study of blood T cell repertoires in COVID-19. The table came from immunoSEQ multiplex PCR; TCRdb's copy has only in-frame clones and leaves some out. The data show tens of thousands of clones, about 91% seen once. The sequenced material came from peripheral blood. These receptors originate from a human donor with active COVID-19. The donor label of this sample is uncertain.

The rearrangement links TRBV4-1 to TRBJ2-7; 9 positions agree with TRBD1. V shed 6 bases and J 1 base; nucleotides not matched to a gene: 4. CDR1 is MGHRA and CDR2 is YSYEKL in the germline V gene. CDR3 size: 14 residues. The CDR3 bases are TGCGCCAGCAGAGCCGGGACAGGGTCCTACGAGCAGTACTTC. It is translated as CASRAGTGSYEQYF.

The gene calls are TRBV6-5 and TRBJ1-2; D perhaps matches TRBD1 (6 bases). V was pared by 5 bases and J by 2 bases, with 9 bases between. The V gene's germline CDR1 is MNHEY and CDR2 SVGAGI. CDR3 length: 13 residues. CDR3 sequence (DNA): TGTGCCAGCAGTAGAACAGGGAACTATGGCTACACCTTC. It encodes CASSRTGNYGYTF.